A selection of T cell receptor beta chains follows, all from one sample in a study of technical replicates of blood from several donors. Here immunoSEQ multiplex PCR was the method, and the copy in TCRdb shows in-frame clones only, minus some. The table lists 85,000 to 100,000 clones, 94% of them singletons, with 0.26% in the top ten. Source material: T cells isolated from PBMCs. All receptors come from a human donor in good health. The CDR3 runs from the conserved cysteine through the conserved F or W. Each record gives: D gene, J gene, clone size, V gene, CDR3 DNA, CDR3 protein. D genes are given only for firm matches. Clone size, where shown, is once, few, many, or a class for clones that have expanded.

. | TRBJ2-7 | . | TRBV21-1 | TGTGCCAGCAGCGGCCGCACAGTAGTAGACGAGCAGTACTTC | CASSGRTVVDEQYF
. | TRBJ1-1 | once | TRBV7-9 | TGTGCCAGCCGGGACGGGGGGATCAAGACTGAAGCTTTCTTT | CASRDGGIKTEAFF
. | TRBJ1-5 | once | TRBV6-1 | TGTGCCAGCAGTGAAAATATTCCGGAGATTGATCAGCCCCAGCATTTT | CASSENIPEIDQPQHF
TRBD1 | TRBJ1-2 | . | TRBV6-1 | TGTGCCAGCAGGGGGACAGGAGACTATGGCTACACCTTC | CASRGTGDYGYTF
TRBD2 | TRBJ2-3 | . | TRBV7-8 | TGTGCCAGCAGCTCACTAGCGGGGGGCACAGATACGCAGTATTTT | CASSSLAGGTDTQYF
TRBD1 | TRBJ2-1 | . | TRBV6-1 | TGTGCCAGCAGTGTTCCCGGGACAGGGCTCTACAATGAGCAGTTCTTC | CASSVPGTGLYNEQFF
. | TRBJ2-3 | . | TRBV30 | TGTGCCTGGAGTGTCGGGGAAACAGATACGCAGTATTTT | CAWSVGETDTQYF
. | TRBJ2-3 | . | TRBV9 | TGTGCCAGCAGCGTAGCTCCGACTAGAGGGGGCACAGATACGCAGTATTTT | CASSVAPTRGGTDTQYF
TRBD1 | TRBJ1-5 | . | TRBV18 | TGTGCCAGCTCACAAAACGACAGGGTGGGGAATCAGCCCCAGCATTTT | CASSQNDRVGNQPQHF
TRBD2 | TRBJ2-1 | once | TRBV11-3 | TGTGCCAGCAGCTTAGGGACTAGCGGGGGGTGGGACCTCGATGAGCAGTTCTTC | CASSLGTSGGWDLDEQFF
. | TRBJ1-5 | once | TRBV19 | TGTGCCAGTAGTTCCTCTGTTATTCAGCCCCAGCATTTT | CASSSSVIQPQHF
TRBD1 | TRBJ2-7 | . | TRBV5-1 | TGCGCCAGCAGCTTAGCCACGGGACAGCCTTCCTACGAGCAGTACTTC | CASSLATGQPSYEQYF
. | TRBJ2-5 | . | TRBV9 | TGTGCCAGCGGCACAGGAGATTTCCAAGAGACCCAGTACTTC | CASGTGDFQETQYF
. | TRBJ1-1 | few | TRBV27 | TGTGCCAGCAGTTTAATTGATCGCGGGGAAGCTTTCTTT | CASSLIDRGEAFF
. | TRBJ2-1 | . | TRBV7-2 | TGTGCCAGCACCCCGTATAGCCAGCGTGAGCAGTTCTTC | CASTPYSQREQFF
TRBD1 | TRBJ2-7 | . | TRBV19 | TGTGCCAGTAGTATCGACCCATGGACAGGGAGGACCTACGAGCAGTACTTC | CASSIDPWTGRTYEQYF
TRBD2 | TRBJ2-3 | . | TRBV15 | TGTGCCACCAGCAGAGGACTAGCAGCAGATACGCAGTATTTT | CATSRGLAADTQYF
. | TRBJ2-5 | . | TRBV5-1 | TGCGCCAGCAGCTTCCTTAGCGCAGAGACCCAGTACTTC | CASSFLSAETQYF
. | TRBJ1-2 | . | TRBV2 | TGTGCCAGCAGCCTCTCCCCACTGGACACGAACTATGGCTACACCTTC | CASSLSPLDTNYGYTF
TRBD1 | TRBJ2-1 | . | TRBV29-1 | TGCAGCGTTGAGGCAGGGGGCGCCTACAATGAGCAGTTCTTC | CSVEAGGAYNEQFF
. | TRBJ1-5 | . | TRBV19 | TGTGCCAGTAGTATAGGTGATTCAGGGCCTATTGCCCGACGCAATCAGCCCCAGCATTTT | CASSIGDSGPIARRNQPQHF
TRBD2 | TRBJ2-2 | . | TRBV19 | TGTGCCAGTAGTCCGAAGGCGGGAGACACCGGGGAGCTGTTTTTT | CASSPKAGDTGELFF
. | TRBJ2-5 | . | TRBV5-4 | TGTGCCTACAGGGGGGGCGAGGATCCAGAGACCCAGTACTTC | CAYRGGEDPETQYF
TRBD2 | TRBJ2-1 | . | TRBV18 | TGTGCCAGCTCACCAGTCTCGTTGGCGGGAGGGCCCTACAATGAGCAGTTCTTC | CASSPVSLAGGPYNEQFF
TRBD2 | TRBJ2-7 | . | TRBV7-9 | TGTGCCAGCAGCTCCCCCGGGACTAGCGGGACCTACGAGCAGTACTTC | CASSSPGTSGTYEQYF
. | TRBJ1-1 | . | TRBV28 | TGTGCCAGCAGTTTCTCTGAGGCCCGAGCCACGAACACTGAAGCTTTCTTT | CASSFSEARATNTEAFF
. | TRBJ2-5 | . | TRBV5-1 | TGCGCCAGCACCCTGGACAGATGGACGGAGACCCAGTACTTC | CASTLDRWTETQYF
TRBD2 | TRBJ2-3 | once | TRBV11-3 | TGTGCCAGCAGCTATGATCGGGAGGGCGAAGATACGCAGTATTTT | CASSYDREGEDTQYF
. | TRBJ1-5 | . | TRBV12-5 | TGTGCTAGTGGTTTGGTAATAAAAGGGAGGGATCAGCCCCAGCATTTT | CASGLVIKGRDQPQHF
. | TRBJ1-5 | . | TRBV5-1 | TGCGCCAGCAGCATCAGGGGAGATCAGCCCCAGCATTTT | CASSIRGDQPQHF
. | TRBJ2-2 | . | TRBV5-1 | TGCGCCAGCAGCGGGTCTTGGGGGCAGATGAACACCGGGGAGCTGTTTTTT | CASSGSWGQMNTGELFF
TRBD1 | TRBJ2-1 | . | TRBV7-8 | TGTGCCAGCACTCGAAGCAAGGGGACAGGGGCCGTTTACAATGAGCAGTTCTTC | CASTRSKGTGAVYNEQFF
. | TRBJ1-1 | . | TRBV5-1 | TGCGCCAGCAGCCCCACCCCCGGGAACACTGAAGCTTTCTTT | CASSPTPGNTEAFF